These T cell receptor beta chains were read from a single sample in a study of a mutant IDH1 vaccine in newly diagnosed glioma. The repertoire was sequenced with immunoSEQ multiplex PCR; TCRdb's copy has only in-frame clones and lacks some. The sample yields 85,000 to 100,000 clones, roughly four fifths seen once. The specimen was PBMCs, collected from a glioma patient treated with radiotherapy, temozolomide or both. The source is a woman between 45 and 65 years old with glioma. Both conserved end residues are part of each CDR3. Fields, in order: J gene, D gene, V gene, clone size, CDR3 DNA, CDR3 protein. A D gene is named only where the DNA matches it firmly. Clone size is given for some rows only: seen once, a few or many times, or a class if the clone is expanded.

TRBJ1-6	TRBD1	TRBV7-8	.	TGTGCCAGCAGCTCGACAGGGGCAATCGGCTATAATTCACCCCTCCACTTT	CASSSTGAIGYNSPLHF
TRBJ1-2	.	TRBV19	.	TGTGCCAGTAGTATGGGGACGAAGAACTATGGCTACACCTTC	CASSMGTKNYGYTF
TRBJ1-2	TRBD1	TRBV6-5	.	TGTGCCAGCAGTTCAGGGACAGGAGCTTATGGCTACACCTTC	CASSSGTGAYGYTF
TRBJ1-5	TRBD1	TRBV19	.	TGTGCCAGTAGTGATACAGGGGGCAATCAGCCCCAGCATTTT	CASSDTGGNQPQHF
TRBJ2-7	TRBD2	TRBV19	.	TGTGCCAGTAGTATCTCTAGCGGGGCCCTTTACGAGCAGTACTTC	CASSISSGALYEQYF
TRBJ1-1	.	TRBV30	.	TGTGCCTGGACCCAGACCTTGGGGGCTTTCTTT	CAWTQTLGAFF
TRBJ2-7	.	TRBV27	.	TGTGCCAGCAGTTTACGGTCTAGGGTCGAGCAGTACTTC	CASSLRSRVEQYF
TRBJ2-7	TRBD2	TRBV30	.	TGTGCCTGGAGTGTACGGACTAGCGGGGGCGAGCAGTACTTC	CAWSVRTSGGEQYF
TRBJ1-1	TRBD1	TRBV14	.	TGTGCCAGCAGCCGAGATCGGACAGGGGGGAACACTGAAGCTTTCTTT	CASSRDRTGGNTEAFF
TRBJ1-3	TRBD1	TRBV4-1	once	TGCGCCAGCAGCACCGTAGGCGCCGGGACAGGGCCCTCTGGAAACACCATATATTTT	CASSTVGAGTGPSGNTIYF
TRBJ1-2	.	TRBV7-8	few	TGTGCCAGCAGCCCCCGGACAGCTAACAACTATGGCTACACCTTC	CASSPRTANNYGYTF
TRBJ2-2	TRBD2	TRBV4-1	few	TGCGCCAGCAGCCATCCGAAGCGGGGGGGCACCGGGGAGCTGTTTTTT	CASSHPKRGGTGELFF
TRBJ1-2	.	TRBV5-1	.	TGCGCCAGCAGCTATGACCAAGCTGGCTACACCTTC	CASSYDQAGYTF
TRBJ2-3	TRBD1	TRBV7-8	.	TGTGCCAGCAGCGAAACAGGGGGAAGCACAGATACGCAGTATTTT	CASSETGGSTDTQYF
TRBJ1-5	.	TRBV4-1	.	TGCGCCAGCAGCCAAGGACATGTAACGAATCAGCCCCAGCATTTT	CASSQGHVTNQPQHF
TRBJ1-3	.	TRBV5-1	once	TGCGCCAGCAGCCCAGGGTCCGGAAACACCATATATTTT	CASSPGSGNTIYF
TRBJ1-1	.	TRBV4-3	.	TGCGCCAGCAGCCAAGATATCCGAACCCCTGAAGCTTTCTTT	CASSQDIRTPEAFF
TRBJ2-5	.	TRBV5-1	.	TGCGCCAGCAGCGGGGGACGGGTAGAGACCCAGTACTTC	CASSGGRVETQYF
TRBJ2-7	.	TRBV30	.	TGTGCCTGGGTAGACGGGGTCAGCTACGAGCAGTACTTC	CAWVDGVSYEQYF
TRBJ2-7	.	TRBV27	once	TGTGCCAGCAGTCCAGGGACTTATTCCTACGAGCAGTACTTC	CASSPGTYSYEQYF
TRBJ1-1	.	TRBV5-1	once	TGCGCCAGCAGCTTTGAAGGGTACACTGAAGCTTTCTTT	CASSFEGYTEAFF
TRBJ1-6	.	TRBV6-1	.	TGTGCCAGCAGTGAAGCGCAGACAGAAGTCTATTCACCCCTCCACTTT	CASSEAQTEVYSPLHF
TRBJ1-6	.	TRBV19	once	TGTGCCAGTAGTTTAGGGGGAAGGGCCTATAATTCACCCCTCCACTTT	CASSLGGRAYNSPLHF
TRBJ1-2	.	TRBV2	few	TGTGCCAGCAGTAATAAGGGGGGGACTAGGACCTTC	CASSNKGGTRTF
TRBJ1-6	.	TRBV5-1	.	TGCGCCAGCAGCTTGGGCGACCCGAATTCACCCCTCCACTTT	CASSLGDPNSPLHF